The 17 T cell receptor beta chains listed next were all sequenced from one sample in a study of T-cell reconstitution after alpha-beta-depleted transplantation in children. As it was prepared, the TCRbeta library received unique molecular identifiers. MiXCR was run by TCRdb on the PCR reads, yielding one entry per CDR3 protein. The sample holds around 380,000 distinct CDR3 sequences; roughly a tenth are singletons and the top ten take nearly 5.5%. Sequences were derived from PBMCs from the stem cell graft donor, sampled from the stem cell graft. The receptors derive from a human donor who donated a stem cell graft to a child with acute myeloid leukemia.

This clonotype occurred a few times. This chain uses TRBV3-1 with TRBJ1-5; D unresolved. Germline CDR1 reads LGHDT; CDR2 reads YNNKEL (reference sequence). The CDR3 loop spans 14 amino acids. Trimming stripped 2 bases from V and 4 bases from J, with 9 bases between. The chain's CDR3 is CASSQSLGNQPQHF. CDR3 in DNA: TGTGCCAGCAGCCAATCACTAGGGAATCAGCCCCAGCATTTT.

V and J are TRBV20-1 and TRBJ2-1; D assignment may be TRBD1 or TRBD2 (5 bases each). Trimming removed 5 bases from V and 10 bases from J, with 21 bases in between. Germline CDR1 reads DFQATT; CDR2 reads SNEGSKA (reference sequence). This CDR3 spans 14 amino acids. The CDR3 DNA reads TGCAGTGCTGGGGCCTCCGGGATTACCAAGGAGCAGTTCTTC. This codes for CSAGASGITKEQFF.

This clonotype was observed a few times. The chain couples TRBV11-1 to TRBJ2-1; TRBD2 matches at 10 bases. Germline V CDR1 and CDR2: SGHAT, FQDESV (reference sequence). The CDR3 spans 15 residues. The junction had 5 bases not matched to a gene; V was cut back by 3 bases and J by 6 bases. The chain's CDR3 is CASSFGLAETNEQFF. The CDR3 DNA reads TGTGCCAGCAGCTTCGGACTAGCGGAAACCAATGAGCAGTTCTTC.

This sequence joins TRBV25-1 and TRBJ1-3; TRBD1 is a possible D gene (5 bases). This CDR3 has 15 residues. Germline V gene sequence: CDR1 MGHDK, CDR2 SYGVNS. V was shortened by 4 bases and J by 2 bases, with 12 bases between the two germline ends. The chain's CDR3 is CASSAPGFAGNTIYF. In nucleotides, the CDR3 is TGTGCCAGCAGTGCCCCAGGGTTCGCTGGAAACACCATATATTTT.

The chain employs TRBV7-9 and TRBJ2-7, with a weak D call TRBD1 (6 bases). This CDR3 comprises 13 residues. Germline CDR1 is SEHNR and CDR2 is FQNEAQ (reference sequence). The V end lost 4 bases, the J end lost 3 bases, and 10 bases lay between the germline ends. The CDR3 DNA reads TGTGCCAGCAGCTCACAGGGTTTCTACGAGCAGTACGTC. This encodes CASSSQGFYEQYV.

The table lists this clonotype with many counts. The chain recombines TRBV7-9 with TRBJ2-2, with D perhaps TRBD2 (6 bases). Germline CDR1 SEHNR, CDR2 FQNEAQ (reference sequence). The CDR3 has 14 residues. V lost 1 base to trimming and J lost 6 bases, with 9 bases between them. CDR3 DNA: TGTGCCAGCAGCTTAGGCGGCGGGGCCGGGGAGCTGTTTTTT. Protein: CASSLGGGAGELFF.

This clonotype has just a few counts. The chain employs TRBV5-1 and TRBJ2-3; D is unclear. This CDR3 region has 12 residues. Trimming shortened V by 6 bases and J by 2 bases, and 7 bases separated the two germline ends. Germline V lookup: CDR1 SGHRS, CDR2 YFSETQ. This CDR3 is CASKANTDTQYF. DNA of the CDR3: TGCGCCAGCAAGGCCAACACAGATACGCAGTATTTT.

This clonotype was observed a few times. The chain uses TRBV20-1 and TRBJ2-5; TRBD2 agrees at 11 bases. The J segment lost 2 bases and the V segment lost 5 bases, leaving 4 bases of the junction unmatched. CDR3 length: 14 residues. CDR1 and CDR2 from the germline V gene are DFQATT and SNEGSKA (reference sequence). The CDR3 loop is CSAGRTSGQETQYF. In DNA form, the CDR3 reads TGCAGTGCTGGCCGGACTAGCGGGCAAGAGACCCAGTACTTC.

This clonotype was picked up many times. The chain combines TRBV20-1 with TRBJ2-5; D call uncertain. Looked up from germline, CDR1 is DFQATT and CDR2 is SNEGSKA (reference sequence). CDR3 length: 14 amino acids. The V gene lost 0 bases and the J gene lost 2 bases, with 10 bases spanning the gap. DNA for the CDR3: TGCAGTGCTAGAGAGCTGCTCTCTCAAGAGACCCAGTACTTC. It encodes CSARELLSQETQYF.

In its sample, this clonotype was seen a few times. This chain links TRBV20-1 with TRBJ2-3; TRBD1 matches at 8 bases. Germline assignment: CDR1 DFQATT and CDR2 SNEGSKA (reference sequence). The CDR3 runs 14 residues. J gave up 4 bases and V 5 bases, and 8 bases lay outside the gene matches. The CDR3 DNA reads as TGCAGTGCTCCAGCCGCAGGGGGCTCAGATACGCAGTATTTT. Encoded protein: CSAPAAGGSDTQYF.

This clonotype was found many times. The V and J genes are TRBV10-3 and TRBJ2-7; the match to TRBD2 covers 12 bases. V lost 5 bases and J lost 2; bases outside the gene matches: 1. Germline V CDR1 and CDR2: ENHRY, SYGVKD. The CDR3 sequence is 14 residues long. CDR3 DNA sequence: TGTGCCATCAGTCTAGCGGGAGGGGCCTACGAGCAGTACTTC. Translated, it gives CAISLAGGAYEQYF.

This clonotype was seen many times. The chain links TRBV6-5 to TRBJ2-7; 9 bases align to TRBD1. The CDR3 is made up of 15 amino acids. Germline V gives CDR1 MNHEY, CDR2 SVGAGI. V shed 4 bases and J 5 bases; nucleotides not matched to a gene: 9. As DNA, the CDR3 is TGTGCCAGCAGTTCGAGGACAGGGGTGTGGGACGAGCAGTACGTC. This codes for CASSSRTGVWDEQYV.

This clonotype was seen a few times. V and J are TRBV12-3 or TRBV12-4 and TRBJ1-6; 11 bases are shared with TRBD1. J gave up 10 bases and V 6 bases, and 14 bases lay outside the gene matches. CDR3 length equals 17 residues. The chain's CDR3 is CASRPGTGGPFGSPLHF. The CDR3 nucleotides are TGTGCCAGCAGGCCGGGGACAGGGGGACCCTTCGGCTCACCCCTCCACTTT.

V gene TRBV9 combines with J gene TRBJ2-1; 8 bases align to TRBD2. Germline values: CDR1 SGDLS, CDR2 YYNGEE. This CDR3 region has 14 residues. The trim removed 4 bases at V and 9 bases at J, leaving 9 bases unmatched. CDR3 DNA sequence: TGTGCCAGCAGCCCGGGGGGGGAAGTCGCTGAGCAGTTCTTC. This codes for CASSPGGEVAEQFF.

This clonotype was seen many times. The rearrangement links TRBV4-1 to TRBJ1-6; TRBD1 aligns across 8 bases. CDR1 MGHRA and CDR2 YSYEKL come from the germline V gene. The CDR3 spans 15 residues. The junction had 4 bases not matched to a gene; V was cut back by 0 bases and J by 9 bases. Written as DNA, the CDR3 is TGCGCCAGCAGCCAAGATGACAGGGGCCTTTCACCCCTCCACTTT. Its translation is CASSQDDRGLSPLHF.

The chain couples TRBV4-1 to TRBJ2-1; 10 bases are shared with TRBD2. V was clipped by 3 bases and J by 4 bases; unmatched bases: 6. Germline loops: CDR1 MGHRA, CDR2 YSYEKL. This CDR3 spans 16 amino acids. The CDR3 DNA reads TGCGCCAGCAGCCACGAGACTAGCGGGTGGTACAATGAGCAGTTCTTC. The encoded protein is CASSHETSGWYNEQFF.

The V and J genes are TRBV9 and TRBJ1-1; D possibly corresponds to TRBD1 (5 bases). Trimming removed 6 bases from V and 0 bases from J, with 9 bases in between. The CDR3 has 13 residues. Germline-derived CDR1 and CDR2 are SGDLS and YYNGEE. In nucleotides, the CDR3 is TGTGCCAGCACCATAGGGGTGAACACTGAAGCTTTCTTT. Its translation: CASTIGVNTEAFF.